This is a list of T cell receptor beta chains from one sample in a study of cytomegalovirus exposure and HLA in healthy donors. The method was immunoSEQ multiplex PCR; TCRdb's version includes in-frame clones alone and lacks a portion of them. This table holds about 130,000 clones, roughly 78% found once. What was sequenced was PBMCs. The source of these receptors is a man aged 30 to 45 in good health and CMV-seronegative. Each CDR3 is given with its conserved first and last residue. A D gene is named only where the DNA matches it firmly. Expanded clones get a size class; other rows say once, few or many, or leave the size out.

CDR3 protein: CASSPQAGGASYEQYF
CDR3 DNA: TGTGCCAGCAGCCCGCAGGCCGGGGGGGCTTCCTACGAGCAGTACTTC
J gene: TRBJ2-7
V gene: TRBV4-2
D gene: TRBD2
clone size: NA

CDR3 protein: CASSLVTDGVPNYEQYF
CDR3 DNA: TGTGCCAGCAGCTTGGTTACGGACGGGGTCCCCAACTACGAGCAGTACTTC
J gene: TRBJ2-7
V gene: TRBV5-6
D gene: NA
clone size: NA

CDR3 protein: CASKTPGGPNTGELFF
CDR3 DNA: TGTGCCAGCAAAACCCCCGGGGGGCCGAACACCGGGGAGCTGTTTTTT
J gene: TRBJ2-2
V gene: TRBV27
D gene: NA
clone size: NA

CDR3 protein: CASSSRTGNTGELFF
CDR3 DNA: TGTGCCAGCAGCTCAAGGACAGGGAACACCGGGGAGCTGTTTTTT
J gene: TRBJ2-2
V gene: TRBV7-9
D gene: TRBD1
clone size: once

CDR3 protein: CAIQGQGNEAFF
CDR3 DNA: TGTGCCATCCAAGGTCAGGGTAATGAAGCCTTCTTT
J gene: TRBJ1-1
V gene: TRBV10-3
D gene: NA
clone size: NA

CDR3 protein: CASSDSENTEAFF
CDR3 DNA: TGTGCCAGCAGTGATTCAGAGAACACTGAAGCTTTCTTT
J gene: TRBJ1-1
V gene: TRBV6-1
D gene: NA
clone size: few

CDR3 protein: CASSLDSVLGNTIYF
CDR3 DNA: TGTGCCAGCAGCTTGGATTCAGTTCTCGGGAACACCATATATTTT
J gene: TRBJ1-3
V gene: TRBV7-2
D gene: NA
clone size: few

CDR3 protein: CASSIVRTGGRDQPQHF
CDR3 DNA: TGTGCCAGTAGTATAGTTAGGACAGGGGGCCGCGATCAGCCCCAGCATTTT
J gene: TRBJ1-5
V gene: TRBV19
D gene: TRBD1
clone size: NA

CDR3 protein: CASSKPLAGTNTGELFF
CDR3 DNA: TGTGCCAGCAGCAAACCACTAGCGGGCACGAACACCGGGGAGCTGTTTTTT
J gene: TRBJ2-2
V gene: TRBV21-1
D gene: NA
clone size: NA

CDR3 protein: CASSQRRSGAEQYF
CDR3 DNA: TGCGCCAGCAGCCAGAGGAGGTCAGGGGCCGAGCAGTACTTC
J gene: TRBJ2-7
V gene: TRBV4-1
D gene: NA
clone size: NA

CDR3 protein: CSSSFLDRGGYEQYF
CDR3 DNA: TGTTCCAGCAGCTTCCTCGACAGGGGCGGCTACGAGCAGTACTTC
J gene: TRBJ2-7
V gene: TRBV7-9
D gene: TRBD1
clone size: NA

CDR3 protein: CASRMTGTESGYTF
CDR3 DNA: TGTGCCAGCCGCATGACAGGGACCGAGAGTGGCTACACCTTC
J gene: TRBJ1-2
V gene: TRBV9
D gene: TRBD1
clone size: NA

CDR3 protein: CASSSRGEIYYGYTF
CDR3 DNA: TGTGCCAGTAGTAGCCGAGGAGAGATTTACTATGGCTACACCTTC
J gene: TRBJ1-2
V gene: TRBV19
D gene: NA
clone size: medium-sized

CDR3 protein: CASSASQGSYEQYF
CDR3 DNA: TGTGCCAGCAGCGCATCACAGGGATCCTACGAGCAGTACTTC
J gene: TRBJ2-7
V gene: TRBV9
D gene: NA
clone size: NA